The clone carrying this TCR beta chain has only one observation. This CDR3 comprises 15 residues. J gave up 10 bases and V 3 bases, and 11 bases lay outside the gene matches. The germline CDR1 and CDR2 sequences are SGHDT and YYEEEE. This entry belongs to a study of T cell changes during pregnancy in multiple sclerosis. The assay was immunoSEQ multiplex PCR, and TCRdb's table has in-frame clones only and misses some. The table shows about 55,000 clones, with 85% to 90% occurring only once. This TCR derives from a female donor with multiple sclerosis, enrolled in a pregnancy study. This chain uses TRBV5-6 with TRBJ2-1; TRBD2 matches at 9 bases. Here the sequenced sample was CD4+ T cells from peripheral blood mononuclear cells, taken in the first trimester of pregnancy. CDR3 nucleotides: TGTGCCAGCAGCTCTCCGGGACTAGCCCTTCGGGAGCAGTTCTTC. Its protein is CASSSPGLALREQFF.